This TCR beta chain emerged from a study of blood T cell repertoires in COVID-19. On the study more broadly: The United States, Italy and Spain supplied acute and convalescent COVID-19 samples.

Source study methods: From reference gene primer amplification, estimates of nucleated cell counts were derived. Measured with immunoSEQ multiplex PCR; TCRdb has only the in-frame clones, and not every one. V and J calls and clone size are given by that table; D and trimming were obtained from the DNA. The sample records over 150,000 clones, approximately 80% being singletons. CDR1 and CDR2 from the germline V gene are SGDLS and YYNGEE. V lost 3 bases and J lost 5, with 14 bases in between. CDR3 length: 14 residues. The chain couples TRBV9 to TRBJ1-1, with a tentative D call TRBD1 (5 bases). Sequencing was done on a sample of peripheral blood. The clonotype was recovered from a woman in her sixties with acute or convalescent COVID-19. The CDR3 spells CASSAITGGTEAFF. The CDR3 bases are TGTGCCAGCAGCGCCATCACAGGAGGGACTGAAGCTTTCTTT.